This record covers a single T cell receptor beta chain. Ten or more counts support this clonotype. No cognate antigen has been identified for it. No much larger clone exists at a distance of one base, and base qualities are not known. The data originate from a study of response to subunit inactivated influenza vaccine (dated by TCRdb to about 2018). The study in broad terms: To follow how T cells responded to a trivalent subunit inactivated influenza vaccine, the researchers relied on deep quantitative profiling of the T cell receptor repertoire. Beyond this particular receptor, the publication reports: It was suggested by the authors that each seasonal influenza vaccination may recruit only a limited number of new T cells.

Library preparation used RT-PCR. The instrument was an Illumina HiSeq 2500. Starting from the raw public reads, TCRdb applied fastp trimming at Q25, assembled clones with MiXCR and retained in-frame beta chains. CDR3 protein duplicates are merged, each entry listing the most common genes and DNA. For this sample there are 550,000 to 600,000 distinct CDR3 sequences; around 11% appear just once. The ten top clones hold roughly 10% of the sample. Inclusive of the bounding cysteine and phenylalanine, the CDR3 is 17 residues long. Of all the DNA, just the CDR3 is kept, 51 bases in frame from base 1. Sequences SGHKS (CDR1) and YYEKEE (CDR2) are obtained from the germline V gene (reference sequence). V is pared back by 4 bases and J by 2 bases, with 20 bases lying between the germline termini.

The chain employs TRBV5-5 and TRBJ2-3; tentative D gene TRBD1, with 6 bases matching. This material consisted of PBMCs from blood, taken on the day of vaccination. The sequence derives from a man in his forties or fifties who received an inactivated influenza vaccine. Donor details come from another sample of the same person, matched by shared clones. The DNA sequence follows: TGTGCCAGCAGCCCGCAGGGGAACGTAAGACCCACAGATACGCAGTATTTT. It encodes CASSPQGNVRPTDTQYF.